This TCR beta chain was retrieved from a study of early T cells in non-severe SARS-CoV-2 infection. Looking at the study overall: Sequencing input comprised bulk RNA from unsorted whole blood; chain pairing was not available.

The CDR3 has 15 amino acids. The V end lost 2 bases, the J end lost 4 bases, and 15 bases lay between the germline ends. CDR1 and CDR2 from the germline V gene are SGHDT and YYEEEE. Individual cDNA molecules received unique molecular identifiers. TCRdb re-called the 5' RACE reads through MiXCR, storing one row per CDR3 protein. This table has some 52,000 distinct CDR3 sequences, roughly 8% appearing once. Sequencing used whole blood. This TCR was sampled from an adult who was a healthcare worker with PCR-confirmed SARS-CoV-2 infection or an uninfected control (not recorded which). The chain recombines TRBV5-6 with TRBJ1-2; D gene ambiguous. CDR3 coding DNA: TGTGCCAGCAGCTTACCGACATCTACTATCTATGGCTACACCTTC. Its protein product is CASSLPTSTIYGYTF. Drawing the rest from reference TRBV5-6 and TRBJ1-2, the complete variable domain is DAGVTQSPTHLIKTRGQQVTLRCSPKSGHDTVSWYQQALGQGPQFIFQYYEEEERQRGNFPDRFSGHQFPNYSSELNVNALLLGDSALYLCASSLPTSTIYGYTFGSGTRLTVV.